This TCR beta chain was recovered during a study of T cell responses to AZD1222 COVID-19 vaccine. Notes on this clone: What it binds is not known. The same CDR3 is also encoded by other DNA sequences in this sample.

Libraries were prepared by immunoSEQ multiplex PCR; TCRdb keeps only in-frame clonotypes and omits some of them. The sample has 130,000 or so clones, 91% seen once. The study, taken as a whole, reports: White British donors predominated, females outnumbered males, and clonal diversity was possibly underestimated. The study sampled repertoires only after the peak T cell response. The number of AZD1222 recipients seropositive at baseline was only six.

Germline V gives CDR1 SGHRS, CDR2 YFSETQ. V lost 2 bases to trimming and J lost 1 base, with 9 bases between them. CDR3 size: 14 residues. Specimen: peripheral blood, collected on day 0 of AZD1222 vaccination. The source is an adult in good health. The rearrangement joins TRBV5-1 to TRBJ2-5, with D perhaps given as TRBD1 or TRBD2 (5 bases each). The CDR3 reads CASSFGTPQETQYF. CDR3 DNA sequence: TGCGCCAGCAGCTTTGGGACCCCCCAAGAGACCCAGTACTTC.